This record looks at one TCR beta chain sequence and its context. What it recognizes is unknown. These data originate in a study of cytomegalovirus exposure and HLA in healthy donors. Study findings and constraints: Reported results showed that the classifier diagnosed cytomegalovirus status with high specificity and sensitivity.

The study sampled nominally healthy donors, though unrecorded immune exposures were likely. It was with 60 Vbeta and 13 Jbeta primers that the PCR ran. Clones were read by immunoSEQ multiplex PCR, and TCRdb kept only the in-frame ones, dropping some. Among 150,000 to 200,000 clones, around 76% were seen once, and the ten largest hold around 2%. Germline lookup yields CDR1 SNHLY and CDR2 FYNNEI. This CDR3 is 13 amino acids long. The V end was cut by 3 bases, the J end by 6 bases, with 11 bases between. This clonotype originated in a female donor in good health and CMV-seronegative. Sequenced sample: PBMCs. J is TRBJ1-1 and V is TRBV2; tentatively, D is TRBD1 (6 bases). This CDR3 reads CASSDTGLAEAFF. Here the CDR3 DNA reads TGTGCCAGCAGTGATACAGGGTTGGCTGAAGCTTTCTTT.